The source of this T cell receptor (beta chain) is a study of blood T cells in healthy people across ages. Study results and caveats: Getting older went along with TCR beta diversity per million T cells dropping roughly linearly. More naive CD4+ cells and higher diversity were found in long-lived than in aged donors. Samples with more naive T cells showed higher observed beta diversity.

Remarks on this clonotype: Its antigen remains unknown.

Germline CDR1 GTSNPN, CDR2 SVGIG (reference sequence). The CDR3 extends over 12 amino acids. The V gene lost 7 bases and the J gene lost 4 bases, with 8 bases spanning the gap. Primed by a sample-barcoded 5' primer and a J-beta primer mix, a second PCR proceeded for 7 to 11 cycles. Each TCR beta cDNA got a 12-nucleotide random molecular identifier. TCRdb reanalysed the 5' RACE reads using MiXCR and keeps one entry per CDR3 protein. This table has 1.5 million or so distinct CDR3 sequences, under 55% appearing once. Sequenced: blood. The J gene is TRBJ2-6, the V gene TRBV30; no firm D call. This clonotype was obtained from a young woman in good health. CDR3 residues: CASGIGANVLTF. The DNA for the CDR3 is TGTGCCTCCGGAATCGGGGCCAACGTCCTGACTTTC.